This T cell receptor (beta chain) stems from a study of blood T cell repertoires in COVID-19. Overall study: T cells, B-cell-depleted T cells, or PBMCs supplied cDNA or gDNA.

CDR1 and CDR2 from the germline V gene are LNHDA and SQIVND (reference sequence). The CDR3 extends over 17 amino acids. J lost 4 bases, V lost 1 base, and 8 bases had no gene match. Methods used by the authors: Nucleated cell number was recorded as an estimate derived from reference gene primer amplification. Produced via immunoSEQ multiplex PCR; TCRdb's table is partial and in-frame only. Clonal size and the V and J genes are those of that table, whereas D and trimming came from the DNA. The table records some 290,000 clones, 80% to 90% of them present only once. Seattle-derived patients entered the study during active infection and were followed longitudinally.

The source material was peripheral blood. This sequence originates from a woman between 25 and 40 years old with COVID-19, enrolled during active disease. The chain joins TRBV19 to TRBJ1-5; TRBD1 agrees at 9 bases. CDR3 amino acids: CASSIGTGVSGNQPQHF. DNA for the CDR3: TGTGCCAGTAGTATAGGGACAGGGGTGAGTGGGAATCAGCCCCAGCATTTT.